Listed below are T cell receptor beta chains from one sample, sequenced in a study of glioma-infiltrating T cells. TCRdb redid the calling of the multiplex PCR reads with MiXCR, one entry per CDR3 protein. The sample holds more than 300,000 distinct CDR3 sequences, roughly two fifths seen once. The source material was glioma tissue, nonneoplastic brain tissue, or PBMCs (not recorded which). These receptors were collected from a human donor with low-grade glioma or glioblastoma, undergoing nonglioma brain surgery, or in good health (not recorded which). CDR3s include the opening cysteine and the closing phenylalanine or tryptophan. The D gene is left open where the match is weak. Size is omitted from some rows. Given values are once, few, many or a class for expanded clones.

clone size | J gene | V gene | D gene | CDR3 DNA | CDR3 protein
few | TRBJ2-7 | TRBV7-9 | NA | TGTGCCAGCAGCCAGAGCGGAAGACACTACGAGCAGTACTTC | CASSQSGRHYEQYF
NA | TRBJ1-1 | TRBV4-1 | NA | TGCGCCAGCAGCCAGCGGGAGAGGGGCACTGAAGCTTTCTTT | CASSQRERGTEAFF
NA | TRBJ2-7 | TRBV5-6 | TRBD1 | TGTGCCAGCAGCTTGGCGACAGGGAGCTCCTACGAGCAGTACTTC | CASSLATGSSYEQYF
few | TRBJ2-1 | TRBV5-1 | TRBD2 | TGCGCCAGCAGCTTGGGACGGGAGGTTGAGCAGTTCTTC | CASSLGREVEQFF
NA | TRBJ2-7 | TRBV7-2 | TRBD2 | TGTGCCAGCAGCTTAGATCCCAGCGGGAGTAACTACGAGCAGTACTTC | CASSLDPSGSNYEQYF
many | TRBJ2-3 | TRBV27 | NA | TGTGCCAGCAGTTTCAACAGGATTAGGACAGATACGCAGTATTTT | CASSFNRIRTDTQYF
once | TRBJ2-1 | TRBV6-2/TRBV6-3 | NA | TGTGCCAGCAGACCACCAGCAGGAGAGCAGTTCTTC | CASRPPAGEQFF
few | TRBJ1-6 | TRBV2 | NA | TGTGCCAGCAGCCCAACGCGGATTACCCTCCACTTT | CASSPTRITLHF
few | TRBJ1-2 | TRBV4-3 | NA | TGCGCCAGCAGCCAAGGTGGGGAAGGGAGCTATGGCTACACCTTC | CASSQGGEGSYGYTF
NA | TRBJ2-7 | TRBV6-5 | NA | TGTGCCAGCAGCCCCGACTATCCCGAGCAGTACTTC | CASSPDYPEQYF
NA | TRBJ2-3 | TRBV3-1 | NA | TGTGCCAGCAGCCAAGATCTGTGGATTTCCGCAGATACGCAGTATTTT | CASSQDLWISADTQYF
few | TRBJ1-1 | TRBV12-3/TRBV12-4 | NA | TGTGCCAGCAGTTTAGAAGGTGGAGGGGCTACTGAAGCTTTCTTT | CASSLEGGGATEAFF
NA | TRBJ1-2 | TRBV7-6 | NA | TGTGCCAGCAGCTTAGCGCTCAGCTATGGCTACACCTTC | CASSLALSYGYTF
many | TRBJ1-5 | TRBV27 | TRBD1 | TGTGCCAGCAGTCCCCGGACAGGGGGCGGTCAGCCCCAGCATTTT | CASSPRTGGGQPQHF
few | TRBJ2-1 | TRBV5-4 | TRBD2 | TGTGCCAGCAGCTTCGGACTAGCGGGAGTCAGTGAGCAGTTCTTC | CASSFGLAGVSEQFF
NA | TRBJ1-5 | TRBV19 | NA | TGTGCCAGTAGTATAAGAGGGGACCCTCAGCCCCAGCATTTT | CASSIRGDPQPQHF
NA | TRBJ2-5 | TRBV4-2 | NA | TGTGCCAGCAGCCAAGAAGCCTGGCAAGAGATCCAGTACTTC | CASSQEAWQEIQYF
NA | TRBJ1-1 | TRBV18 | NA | TGTGCCAGCTCACTAGACAGGCTGAACACTGAAGCTTTCTTT | CASSLDRLNTEAFF
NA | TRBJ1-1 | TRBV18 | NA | TGTGCCAGCTCACCATCCCAAGCGAACACTGAAGCTTTCTTT | CASSPSQANTEAFF
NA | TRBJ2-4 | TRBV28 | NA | TGTGCCAGCAGTCCTCATTTCAAAAACATTCAGTACTTC | CASSPHFKNIQYF
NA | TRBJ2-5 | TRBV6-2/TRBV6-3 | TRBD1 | TGTGCCAGCAGTTACGGTTGGACAGGAATGTACCAAGAGGCCCAGTACTTC | CASSYGWTGMYQEAQYF
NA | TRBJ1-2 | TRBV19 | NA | TGTGCCAGTAGTATAAGAGGTGGGGGCAGGACCAAGGATGGCTACACCTTC | CASSIRGGGRTKDGYTF
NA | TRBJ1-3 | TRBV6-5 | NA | TGTGCCAGCAGTTACGGGGTTACGGGAAACACCATATATTTT | CASSYGVTGNTIYF
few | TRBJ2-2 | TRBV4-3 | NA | TGCGCCAGCAGCCAAGGGCACCTCACCGGGGAGCTGTTTTTT | CASSQGHLTGELFF
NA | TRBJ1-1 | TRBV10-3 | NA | TGTGCCATCAGTGGTTTGGGCACTGGAGCTTTCTTT | CAISGLGTGAFF